This T cell receptor beta chain comes out of a study of cytomegalovirus exposure and HLA in healthy donors (dated by TCRdb to about 2017). For context, the study as a whole: An earlier analysis of under 600 of the donors reported about 250 Gb of sequence data and 100 million to 140 million unique TCR beta sequences from about 179 million T cells. Genome-wide SNP genotypes for about 65% of the 666 donors were used in a later genetic analysis, which treated that subset as a discovery cohort. To predict cytomegalovirus infection status, the study brought together high-throughput TCR immunosequencing, statistical association of individual TCRs with disease status, and machine learning. Every discovery cohort repertoire had been produced on one sequencing platform. The T cell repertoires of under 700 subjects were profiled by immunosequencing and related to cytomegalovirus serostatus. Approximately 300 gigabases of sequencing data and around 85 million unique TCR sequences made up an early release that covered around 640 HLA-typed donors. In a later analysis, previously published TCR beta repertoires from 600 to 850 donors were re-analyzed and high-resolution HLA genotyping was added so that TCR occurrence patterns could be studied. The study aimed to test whether cataloging public T cell receptors could reveal signatures of past pathogen exposure. Both class I and class II loci were covered by HLA typing, at four-digit resolution. Typing coverage varied by locus: 629-630 donors for A, B, C, DRB1 and DQB1; under 550 for DQA1; around 570 for DPA1; 400 to 480 for DPB1. Alongside the repertoire data, information on donor age, sex, ethnicity and CMV serostatus was compiled. The later analysis used no new phenotypic data to find candidate immune exposures, relying instead on TCR beta sequences and their occurrence across donors. In addition to the first cohort of 500 to 850 subjects, a separate validation cohort of approximately 130 different subjects was used. Because of strong linkage in the cohort, 5 or 6 DR-DQ haplotypes were treated as single units for association and clustering. Across roughly 420 genotyped donors of the cohort, an average of about 240,000 unique TCR beta nucleotide sequences per donor were sequenced, and roughly 18% of those sequences were non-productive. In an earlier analysis of 500 to 650 of the donors, high-throughput TCR beta sequencing was used to judge whether each TCR beta V gene segment behaved as functional or pseudogenic. The genetic ancestry cluster associated with self-reported Caucasian donors included roughly four fifths of the 350 to 500 genotyped donors. Overall study results and their limits: Several of the top co-occurrence clusters appeared to be linked to parvovirus B19, influenza, CMV and Epstein-Barr virus, according to a later analysis. A further reported finding was that TCR beta sequences accurately predicted the HLA-A and HLA-B alleles for most subjects in the first cohort. This cohort had only TCR beta chains sequenced, and the lack of alpha or paired-chain data limited which features could be detected. In vitro tests confirmed that three of the cytomegalovirus-associated TCR beta chains recognize cytomegalovirus antigens. The 87-base-pair reads could not distinguish some IMGT-functional V segments, including TRBV6-2 and TRBV6-3, so those segments were excluded. Because counts were too low, under 20 rarely observed V segments, including chromosome 9 orphons, were left out of the earlier analysis of over 550 of the donors. According to a later genetic analysis, donors in an Asian-associated ancestry cluster had fewer N-insertions in productive TCRs than the approximately 670-donor mean. Presence/absence analyses assumed roughly uniform sequencing depth across donors, an assumption that may not hold. In a later analysis, HLA-associated TCR beta chains showed more clonal expansion and lower generation probabilities than non-associated chains that were equally common. In a later analysis, most CMV-associated TCR beta chains were found to appear HLA-restricted, with HLA associations seemingly driven largely by CMV exposure. A cluster of highly shared sequence variants was judged likely to represent a technical artifact of the sequencing pipeline. At a false discovery rate of 0.05, a later analysis linked some 18,000 TCR beta sequences to specific HLA alleles. Assigning TCR associations to individual alleles was difficult when HLA alleles, especially DR and DQ, strongly co-occurred. A later analysis found that TCR association rates varied across HLA loci, with DRB1 alleles showing the most associated TCRs and HLA-C alleles the fewest. Cytomegalovirus status was reported to be diagnosed by the classifier with high specificity and sensitivity in both the original and validation cohorts. An earlier analysis of approximately 590 of the donors showed that most TCR beta V segments appeared in productive rearrangements either about 87% or about 30% of the time, which broadly matched IMGT annotations. In the study, 150 to 200 TCR beta chains were listed as associated with cytomegalovirus. Across donors, most TCR sequences were observed very rarely, whereas some public TCRs were present in many individuals. Linkage disequilibrium might explain the correlated functional status among segregating V segments, but an unknown experimental factor could not be ruled out. A later genetic analysis associated a missense DCLRE1C variant with V-gene and J-gene trimming of TCR beta chains, and an independent cohort replicated the association. For the cohort, immune exposure information was limited to CMV serostatus. Because HLA typing was missing for some donors at each locus, association tests included only the typed subset. The authors suggested that the approach could potentially be extended to other disease states and immunological phenotypes.

The receptor library was made with the immunoSEQ multiplex PCR assay. The multiplex PCR relied on a mix of 60 forward primers for TCR Vbeta segments and 13 reverse primers for TCR Jbeta segments. Amplification of the CDR3 region of rearranged TCR beta genes was performed with a multiplex PCR assay on genomic DNA. The amplified TCR beta libraries were sequenced on the Illumina HiSeq System as 87-base-pair reads. The authors processed their data as follows. Across the 600 to 700 repertoires, a later analysis counted 60 million to 90 million unique TCR beta chains, 9 million to 14 million of which were shared by at least two donors. A nearest-neighbor algorithm error-corrected the raw reads and collapsed the reads into unique sequences, merging closely related sequences to remove PCR and sequencing errors. To assign V, D and J gene segments, CDR3 sequences were aligned to IMGT reference sequences. Each retained sequence needed at least a six-nucleotide match to both a V gene segment and a J gene segment. Rearrangements were called productive when the CDR3 lacked stop codons and stayed in frame with V and J; all others were non-productive. Following IMGT convention, CDR3 was defined as the stretch from the second conserved V-encoded cysteine to the conserved J-encoded phenylalanine. Sequences without an unambiguous match to a single V gene segment were excluded from the earlier analysis of about 640 of the donors. In an earlier analysis of around 600 of the donors, V segments were called functional above 56.7% productive rearrangements and were called segregating when the between-donor standard deviation exceeded 5%. A statistical classification framework was developed to diagnose cytomegalovirus status using the catalog of TCR beta chain sequences. In a later analysis, TCR nucleotide sequences were compared against IMGT/GENE-DB human TR gene sequences so that V and J genes could be assigned. The TCRdist pipeline was used in a later analysis to assign CDR3 sequences and most-parsimonious VDJ recombination scenarios. In a later analysis, each TCR beta chain was defined by its CDR3 amino acid sequence together with its V-gene family, and reads lacking a unique V-gene family were excluded. As a way to deal with suspected cross-contamination and a sequencing artifact, a later analysis dropped 450 to 600 nucleotide sequences that were highly shared and had low generation probability. For each public chain, a later analysis derived a clonal expansion index from normalized ranks of inferred template counts within each repertoire. In a later analysis, generation probabilities were computed with a VDJ recombination model fitted to out-of-frame rearrangements, and the resulting probabilities were checked against IGoR. In a later analysis, hypergeometric tests were used to score TCR-TCR, TCR-HLA and TCR-CMV co-occurrence, with a repertoire-size bias correction applied to TCR pairs. In a later analysis, false discovery rates were estimated by permuting HLA or CMV assignments 20 times. In a later analysis, co-occurring TCRs were grouped using DBSCAN, with TCRdist sequence similarity added in when clustering inside HLA-allele-positive subsets. For co-occurrence clustering, repertoires with fewer than 30,000 or more than 120,000 public chains were excluded, along with four or five repertoires with anomalous nucleotide sharing. The table was pulled from immuneACCESS by TCRdb, which kept in-frame rearrangements only. Such tables lose some clones; where checked, under half of the loss comes from unresolved V genes, and the rest has no known cause. Clone size and V and J calls were adopted from that table, with D and trimming inferred from the DNA. The sample records 93,000 or so clones, about 83% of which are singletons. The top ten hold approximately 5.6% of the sample.

The cohort comprised some 680 healthy bone marrow donors. At the time of sampling, all cohort members were nominally healthy, though unrecorded immune exposures were likely present. The donor was CMV seropositive and was included in the group of 270 or so seropositive cohort members. Each donor provided a peripheral blood sample, and peripheral blood mononuclear cells were used for TCR beta sequencing. The Qiagen DNeasy Blood Extraction Kit was used to extract genomic DNA from the blood cell samples. This clone was seen a single time. Its antigen is not yet known. Base qualities are missing; no much larger clone stands one base away. The CDR3 goes from the cysteine to the phenylalanine over 16 residues. Only the CDR3 DNA stays, 48 bases, in frame from base 1. V and J lose 2 bases and 2 bases, and a span of 16 bases separates them. Sequences MNHNY (CDR1) and SVGAGI (CDR2) are obtained from the germline V gene (reference sequence).

This chain is built from TRBV6-6 and TRBJ2-7; a weak D assignment points to TRBD2 (6 bases agree). The sequencing input was PBMCs. This receptor was identified in a woman aged 18-29 years in good health and CMV-seropositive. For the CDR3, the sequence is CASSYPAGPFPYEQYF. DNA sequence: TGTGCCAGCAGTTACCCCGCGGGGCCGTTCCCCTACGAGCAGTACTTC.